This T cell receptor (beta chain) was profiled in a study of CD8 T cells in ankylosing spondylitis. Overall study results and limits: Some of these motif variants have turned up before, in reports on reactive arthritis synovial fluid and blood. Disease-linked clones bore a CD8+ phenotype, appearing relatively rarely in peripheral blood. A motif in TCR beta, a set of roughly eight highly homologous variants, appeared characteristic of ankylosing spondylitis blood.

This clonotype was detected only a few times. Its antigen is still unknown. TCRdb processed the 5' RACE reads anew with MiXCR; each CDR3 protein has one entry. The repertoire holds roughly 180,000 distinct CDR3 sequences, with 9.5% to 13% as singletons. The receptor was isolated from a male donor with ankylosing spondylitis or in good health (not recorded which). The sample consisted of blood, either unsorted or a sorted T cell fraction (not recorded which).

The CDR3 spells CASSLAGQYEQYF. Here the CDR3 DNA reads TGCGCCAGCAGCTTGGCTGGACAGTACGAGCAGTACTTC. The V and J genes are TRBV5-1 and TRBJ2-7; tentatively, D is TRBD1 (6 bases). This CDR3 has 13 residues. V was shortened by 0 bases and J by 4 bases, with 8 bases between the two germline ends. The V gene's germline CDR1 is SGHRS and CDR2 YFSETQ.